This TCR beta chain was found in a study of blood T cell repertoires in COVID-19. Trimming cost V 8 bases and J 4 bases, with 12 bases left between them. The V gene's germline CDR1 is LNHDA and CDR2 SQIVND (reference sequence). This CDR3 region has 13 residues. Assay: immunoSEQ multiplex PCR; the TCRdb copy retains only in-frame clones and omits some. The sample carries about 220,000 clones, 80% recorded once. This clonotype was obtained from a human donor in a cohort sampled during active COVID-19. The chain is built from TRBV19 and TRBJ1-5; unclear D gene. The sequencing sample was made of peripheral blood. The CDR3 protein is CASSFGWNQPQHF. The CDR3 region has the DNA TGTGCCAGTTCCTTTGGCTGGAATCAGCCCCAGCATTTT.